This record looks at one T cell receptor (beta chain) sequence and its context. A much larger clone is a single base away; this may be a read error. RNA transcripts were the template for amplifying TCR beta CDR3 regions. First-round RT-PCR targeting the TCR CDR3 was performed with the HTBI primer set. TCRdb re-called the multiplex PCR reads through MiXCR, storing one row per CDR3 protein. The sample holds 300,000 to 400,000 distinct CDR3 sequences, 13% to 15% seen once. This specimen comes from a study of T cells in Graves' hyperthyroidism and ophthalmopathy. A Clinical Activity Score of at least 3, a NOSPECS grade of at least 4 and a duration under 3 months were recorded in the ophthalmopathy patients. The ends were cut back, 10 bases at V and 3 bases at J, with 12 bases in the middle. The germline CDR1 and CDR2 sequences are MDHEN and SYDVKM. This CDR3 has 13 amino acids.

The sequencing sample was made of blood. This sequence was found in a woman aged 25-40 years with Graves' ophthalmopathy. The chain is built from TRBV28 and TRBJ1-4; possible D gene TRBD1, 6 bases. The CDR3 coding sequence is TGTGCCACCCAGGACAGTTCTAATGAAAAACTGTTTTTT. Translation gives CATQDSSNEKLFF. Complete variable domain (other parts from reference TRBV28 and TRBJ1-4): DVKVTQSSRYLVKRTGEKVFLECVQDMDHENMFWYRQDPGLGLRLIYFSYDVKMKEKGDIPEGYSVSREKKERFSLILESASTNQTSMYLCATQDSSNEKLFFGSGTQLSVL.